These 24 T cell receptor beta chains share one sample of origin, sequenced in a study of regulatory T cells in long-lasting Graves disease. Combining iRepertoire HTBI primers with Arm-PCR of CDR3 regions, the authors built TCR beta libraries. TCRdb passed the multiplex PCR reads through MiXCR, listing each CDR3 protein once. Of roughly 400,000 distinct CDR3 sequences detected, 21% appear once; the ten largest clones hold roughly an eighth. Time point indicated: persistent/refractory GD, antithyroid drugs over 5 years with positive TRAb. PBMCs were the source of the RNA used for TCR sequencing. The material was peripheral blood mononuclear cells (PBMCs), obtained when the disease was refractory, from a patient treated with antithyroid drugs. The receptors were gathered from a female donor with Graves disease.

This clonotype has only one observation. No conserved phenylalanine or tryptophan is present at the end of the CDR3, so a read error is the likely explanation. The chain has TRBV28 and TRBJ2-1; D gene uncertain. Germline CDR1 and CDR2: MDHEN and SYDVKM. This CDR3 contains 13 residues. Trimming cost V 5 bases and J 2 bases, with 7 bases left between them. CDR3 loop: CASSPDPYNEQFL. CDR3 in DNA: TGTGCCAGCAGTCCCGACCCCTACAATGAGCAGTTCTTA.

This chain joins TRBV12-3 or TRBV12-4 and TRBJ2-3, with TRBD2 identical over 12 bases. Unmatched junction bases numbered 3, after V lost 6 bases and J lost 2 bases. The CDR3 runs to 15 residues. Here the CDR3 reads CASSRLAGDTDTQYF. Here the CDR3 DNA reads TGTGCCAGCAGCCGACTAGCGGGGGACACAGATACGCAGTATTTT.

This clonotype was recorded many times. This sequence joins TRBV20-1 and TRBJ2-5; 7 bases align to TRBD1. The CDR3 contains 15 residues. J lost 6 bases, V lost 8 bases, and 18 bases had no gene match. CDR1 is DFQATT, CDR2 SNEGSKA, per germline (reference sequence). The CDR3 DNA reads as TGCAGTACTTATAGACAGGGAGTTCAAAGAAAGACCCAGTACTTC. This gives the protein CSTYRQGVQRKTQYF.

The chain has TRBV5-5 and TRBJ2-7; 9 positions match TRBD1. The CDR3 spans 15 residues. Germline CDR1 SGHKS, CDR2 YYEKEE (reference sequence). J was trimmed by 0 bases and V by 4 bases; bases with no gene match: 5. This CDR3 reads CASSKPGQGSYEQYF. The CDR3 bases are TGTGCCAGCAGCAAACCGGGACAGGGCTCCTACGAGCAGTACTTC.

This clonotype was detected a few times. The chain is built from TRBV10-2 and TRBJ1-2, with D possibly TRBD1 on 6 matching bases. Germline values: CDR1 WSHSY, CDR2 SAAADI. V shed 3 bases and J shed 2 bases, with 10 bases lying between them. This CDR3 is 14 amino acids long. The CDR3 DNA reads TGCGCCAGCAGTGACCTAACAGGGAACTATGGCTACACCTTC. It specifies CASSDLTGNYGYTF.

This clonotype has ten or more counts. V is TRBV12-3 or TRBV12-4 and J is TRBJ2-5; D may be TRBD1 (5 bases). With 3 bases removed from V and 4 bases from J, the gap between germline ends came to 12 bases. The CDR3 consists of 14 residues. For the CDR3, the DNA is TGTGCCAGCAGTTTTGGGGCCCCCCTAGAGACCCAGTACTTC. Translation: CASSFGAPLETQYF.

There are a few counts of this clonotype. J is TRBJ2-1 and V is TRBV29-1, with 7 nucleotides matching TRBD1. Germline CDR1 SQVTM, CDR2 ANQGSEA. Trimming at V came to 1 base and at J to 1 base, leaving 4 bases not matched to a gene. The CDR3 extends over 15 amino acids. The CDR3 protein is CSVEGGGASYNEQFF. The CDR3 DNA is TGCAGCGTTGAAGGAGGGGGCGCGTCCTACAATGAGCAGTTCTTC.

This clonotype was observed at least ten times. The chain couples TRBV12-3 or TRBV12-4 to TRBJ1-2; TRBD1 might be the D (5 bases). The CDR3 sequence is 12 residues long. V was clipped by 5 bases and J by 5 bases, with 9 bases between them. The DNA for the CDR3 is TGTGCCAGCAGTGGGGGTGGGTATGGCTACACCTTC. This translates into CASSGGGYGYTF.

The table lists this clonotype with a few counts. The CDR3: CSARPPDIGETQYF. The CDR3 coding sequence is TGCAGTGCCCGACCCCCGGATATCGGAGAAACCCAGTACTTC. The V and J genes are TRBV20-1 and TRBJ2-5, with D uncertain. Germline loops: CDR1 DFQATT, CDR2 SNEGSKA (reference sequence). V lost 6 bases and J lost 8, with 22 bases in between. There are 14 residues in the CDR3.

The table lists this clonotype with a few counts. The CDR3 reads CASSRQQEPVGNEQYF. The CDR3 region has the DNA TGTGCCAGCAGCCGCCAACAGGAGCCAGTGGGGAACGAGCAGTACTTC. The gene calls are TRBV12-3 or TRBV12-4 and TRBJ2-7; tentatively, D is TRBD1 (5 bases). CDR3 length equals 16 residues. Trimming stripped 6 bases from V and 5 bases from J, with 23 bases between.

V and J are TRBV18 and TRBJ1-3; D call uncertain. The CDR3 is 13 residues long. Trimming took 0 bases from V and 8 from J, leaving 8 bases between them. Germline loops: CDR1 KGHSH, CDR2 LQKENI. CDR3 DNA sequence: TGTGCCAGCTCACCACCGTCCGGGTACACCATATATTTT. This encodes CASSPPSGYTIYF.

The table lists this clonotype with many counts. The chain recombines TRBV5-1 with TRBJ1-1; D is unresolved. The CDR3 has 12 residues. V was pared by 5 bases and J by 5 bases, with 10 bases between. Looked up from germline, CDR1 is SGHRS and CDR2 is YFSETQ. The DNA of the CDR3 is TGCGCCAGCAGTTGGTCGGGGACTGAAGCTTTCTTT. Its translation: CASSWSGTEAFF.

This clonotype was detected once. The V call is TRBV28, the J call TRBJ2-1; maybe TRBD1 (8 bases). Trimming took 5 bases from V and 4 from J, leaving 21 bases between them. Germline CDR1 and CDR2: MDHEN and SYDVKM. CDR3 size: 17 residues. CDR3 nucleotide sequence: TGTGCCAGCAGTCCGATGAGCGGGGACAGGCGGTACAATGAGCAGTTCTTC. This translates into CASSPMSGDRRYNEQFF. The variable domain in full, completed from reference TRBV28 and TRBJ2-1, reads DVKVTQSSRYLVKRTGEKVFLECVQDMDHENMFWYRQDPGLGLRLIYFSYDVKMKEKGDIPEGYSVSREKKERFSLILESASTNQTSMYLCASSPMSGDRRYNEQFFGPGTRLTVL.

This clonotype was seen ten or more times. The V call is TRBV2, the J call TRBJ1-1; D may be TRBD1 (6 bases). Germline V gene lookup returns CDR1 SNHLY and CDR2 FYNNEI. V was clipped by 2 bases and J by 4 bases, with 14 bases between them. The CDR3 has 15 residues. The CDR3 region has the DNA TGTGCCAGCAGTGAAAATCTGGGGGCTGGCACTGAAGCTTTCTTT. This gives the protein CASSENLGAGTEAFF.

Worth noting for this clonotype: It is likely a read error: a sequence one base away is far more abundant. This chain links TRBV11-2 with TRBJ1-1; no firm D call. Germline V gives CDR1 SGHAT, CDR2 FQNNGV. The CDR3 spans 12 residues. V dropped 1 base and J dropped 6 bases, with 6 bases sitting between them. The CDR3 spells CASSLGRAEAFF. CDR3 nucleotide sequence: TGTGCCAGCAGCTTAGGACGAGCTGAAGCTTTCTTT.

There are many counts of this clonotype. The chain joins TRBV18 to TRBJ1-4; no definite D call. Germline CDR1 and CDR2: KGHSH and LQKENI. CDR3 length equals 16 residues. With 2 bases removed from V and 0 bases from J, the gap between germline ends came to 10 bases. In DNA form, the CDR3 reads TGTGCCAGCTCACCAGTCAGCGGGGCAACTAATGAAAAACTGTTTTTT. Translated, it gives CASSPVSGATNEKLFF.

This clonotype was picked up many times. The genes are TRBV2 and TRBJ1-1; D is possibly TRBD1 (5 bases). CDR3 length equals 17 residues. The germline V and J ends were trimmed by 1 base and 2 bases, with 17 bases remaining between them. Germline V gives CDR1 SNHLY, CDR2 FYNNEI. CDR3 in amino acids: CASSEDVGWQGNTEAFF. In nucleotides, the CDR3 is TGTGCCAGCAGTGAAGATGTAGGTTGGCAGGGCAACACTGAAGCTTTCTTT.

This clonotype was observed many times. The chain recombines TRBV19 with TRBJ1-4; 9 bases map to TRBD1. V trimming: 6 bases; J trimming: 6 bases; junction bases outside the gene matches: 8. The CDR3 consists of 15 residues. Germline loops: CDR1 LNHDA, CDR2 SQIVND (reference sequence). This CDR3 reads CASRSPGQGDEKLFF. The CDR3 DNA follows: TGTGCCAGTAGATCGCCGGGACAGGGAGATGAAAAACTGTTTTTT.

V gene TRBV4-1 combines with J gene TRBJ2-5, with a tentative D call TRBD2 (6 bases). Germline V gene data show CDR1 as MGHRA and CDR2 as YSYEKL. The CDR3 has 16 residues. Trimming shortened V by 4 bases and J by 4 bases, and 19 bases separated the two germline ends. CDR3 region: CASSRTERPGGETQYF. The CDR3 DNA is TGCGCCAGCAGCCGAACTGAAAGACCCGGGGGAGAGACCCAGTACTTC.

This clonotype turned up a few times. The chain couples TRBV4-1 to TRBJ2-4; 7 bases line up with TRBD2. This CDR3 spans 16 amino acids. The V gene's germline CDR1 is MGHRA and CDR2 YSYEKL. The V and J ends lost 3 bases and 1 base, in that order; junction bases with no gene match: 6. CDR3 region: CASSQFAGEAKNIQYF. The CDR3 DNA reads TGCGCCAGCAGCCAGTTTGCGGGAGAGGCCAAAAACATTCAGTACTTC.

The table lists this clonotype with many counts. This chain joins TRBV28 and TRBJ2-7; 7 nucleotides agree with TRBD2. The CDR3 length is 15 residues. V trimming: 6 bases; J trimming: 4 bases; junction bases outside the gene matches: 12. In germline, CDR1 is MDHEN, CDR2 SYDVKM. CDR3 region: CASSAPGLFKYEQYF. As DNA, the CDR3 is TGTGCCAGCAGCGCGCCGGGACTATTCAAATACGAGCAGTACTTC.

A word on this clonotype: A clone one base away is much larger, so this may be a read error. V is TRBV28 and J is TRBJ2-5; TRBD2 agrees at 10 bases. In germline, CDR1 is MDHEN, CDR2 SYDVKM. The CDR3 has 15 amino acids. CDR3 sequence reads: CAGSSLLAGVETQYF. The CDR3 DNA is TGTGCCGGCAGTTCCTTGCTAGCGGGAGTAGAGACCCAGTACTTC.

The chain combines TRBV20-1 with TRBJ2-1; TRBD2 aligns across 9 bases. This CDR3 comprises 16 residues. With V trimmed by 3 bases and J by 0 bases, 6 bases remained unmatched. Germline CDR1 is DFQATT and CDR2 is SNEGSKA (reference sequence). CDR3 coding DNA: TGCAGTGCTAGGGGGGCGGGAGGGCCCTCCTACAATGAGCAGTTCTTC. Translation gives CSARGAGGPSYNEQFF.

Concerning this clonotype: A much larger clone differs from this one at a single base, so this may be a read error. The chain is built from TRBV12-3 or TRBV12-4 and TRBJ1-3; 8 bases agree with TRBD1. The CDR3 loop spans 14 amino acids. J gave up 6 bases and V 6 bases, and 7 bases lay outside the gene matches. CDR3 loop: CASSAAGGPNTIYF. CDR3 in DNA: TGTGCCAGCAGCGCCGCAGGGGGCCCAAACACCATATATTTT.